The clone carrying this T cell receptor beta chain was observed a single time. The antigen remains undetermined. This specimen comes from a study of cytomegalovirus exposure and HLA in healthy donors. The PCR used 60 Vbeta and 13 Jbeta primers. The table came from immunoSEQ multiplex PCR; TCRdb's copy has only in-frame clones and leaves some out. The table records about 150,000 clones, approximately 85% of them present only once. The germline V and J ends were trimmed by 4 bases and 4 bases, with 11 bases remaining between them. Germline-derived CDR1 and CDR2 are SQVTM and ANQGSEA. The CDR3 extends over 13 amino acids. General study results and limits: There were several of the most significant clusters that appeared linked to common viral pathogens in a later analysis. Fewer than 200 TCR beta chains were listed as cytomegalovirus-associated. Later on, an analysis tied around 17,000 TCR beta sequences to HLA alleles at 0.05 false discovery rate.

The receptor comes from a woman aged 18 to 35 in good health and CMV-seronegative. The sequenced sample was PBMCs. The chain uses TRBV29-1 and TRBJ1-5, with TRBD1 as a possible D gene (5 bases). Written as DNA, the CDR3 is TGCAGCGTTGGGGGCACCGCTAATCAGCCCCAGCATTTT. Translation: CSVGGTANQPQHF.